This passage covers 17 T cell receptor beta chains from one sample sequenced in a study of CD4 T cells in relation to SARS-CoV-2 and coronaviruses. Unexposed donor CD4+ T cells date from about 2011-2018, before the COVID-19 pandemic. After more than eight days of culture, CD4+ T cells were isolated. No antigen is known for these receptors. TCRdb's table, derived via immunoSEQ multiplex PCR, lists solely in-frame clones and lacks some. The sample holds about 25,000 clones; 76% are singletons and the top ten take around a fifth. Sequenced sample: CD4+ T cells from PBMCs, cultured in vitro. The receptor source for this set is a human donor in good health.

The chain employs TRBV6-5 and TRBJ2-2, with 7 bases fitting TRBD2. Germline V lookup: CDR1 MNHEY, CDR2 SVGAGI. This CDR3 has 13 residues. The V segment lost 8 bases and the J segment 1 base; nucleotides outside the gene matches: 1. For the CDR3, the DNA is TGTGCCAGCGGGAGGGAGAACACCGGGGAGCTGTTTTTT. Protein: CASGRENTGELFF.

The chain uses TRBV3-1 (or the pseudogene TRBV3-2) and TRBJ2-2; 8 positions agree with TRBD2. CDR1 and CDR2 from the germline V gene are LGHDT and YNNKEL (reference sequence). This CDR3 is built from 13 residues. V lost 8 bases and J lost 3; bases outside the gene matches: 2. In nucleotides, the CDR3 is TGTGCCAGCGGGACTAGTGACACCGGGGAGCTGTTTTTT. The encoded protein is CASGTSDTGELFF.

The chain has TRBV2 and TRBJ1-6; 7 nucleotides align to TRBD1. Per germline, CDR1 SNHLY and CDR2 FYNNEI. Unmatched junction bases numbered 11, after V lost 8 bases and J lost 7 bases. This CDR3 spans 15 amino acids. For the CDR3, the DNA is TGTGCCAGCCGACAGGGCGCCCGGGGGAATTCACCCCTCCACTTT. This codes for CASRQGARGNSPLHF.

The V and J genes are TRBV6-2 or TRBV6-3 and TRBJ2-5, with D uncertain. Looked up from germline, CDR1 is MNHEY and CDR2 is SVGEGT. The CDR3 runs to 17 residues. V was cut by 2 bases and J by 1 base, with 17 bases left in between. CDR3 DNA sequence: TGTGCCAGCAGTTACCCGAGCGAACCCAGTATCCAAGAGACCCAGTACTTC. Translation gives CASSYPSEPSIQETQYF.

CDR3 DNA sequence: TGTGCCAGCAGCCAAGAGACAGGGGGCGTCTATGGCTACACCTTC. This codes for CASSQETGGVYGYTF. This chain connects TRBV6-4 to TRBJ1-2, with TRBD1 matching over 10 bases. Germline lookup yields CDR1 MRHNA and CDR2 SNTAGT. The CDR3 loop spans 15 amino acids. Unmatched junction bases numbered 8, after V lost 6 bases and J lost 4 bases.

V is TRBV2 and J is TRBJ1-2, with D hard to call. The CDR3 runs to 13 residues. Per germline, CDR1 SNHLY and CDR2 FYNNEI. The V gene lost 8 bases and the J gene lost 2 bases, with 12 bases spanning the gap. In DNA form, the CDR3 reads TGTGCCAGCGCCTCGGAACTCAACTATGGCTACACCTTC. This sequence encodes CASASELNYGYTF.

In its sample, this clone was seen once. Germline is not matched at one junction end, which may reflect a read error. The V gene is TRBV2, the J gene TRBJ2-5, with D perhaps assigned TRBD1 or TRBD2 (5 bases each). From germline, CDR1 is SNHLY and CDR2 FYNNEI. CDR3 length equals 12 residues. CDR3 loop: CASNRDQGTQYF. For the CDR3, the DNA is TGTGCCAGCAACCGGGACCAAGGGACCCAGTACTTC.

CDR3 sequence (DNA): TGTGCCAGCAGCCTCACTAGCGGGGAAAAGAAGACCCAGTACTTC. This encodes CASSLTSGEKKTQYF. The genes are TRBV3-1 (or the pseudogene TRBV3-2) and TRBJ2-5; 10 bases are a match to TRBD2. CDR3 length: 15 residues. Per germline, CDR1 LGHDT and CDR2 YNNKEL (reference sequence). V lost 4 bases and J lost 6; bases outside the gene matches: 8.

This chain connects TRBV18 to TRBJ2-7; D gene uncertain. This CDR3 region has 14 residues. Germline CDR1 reads KGHSH; CDR2 reads LQKENI. V lost 1 base and J lost 3, with 10 bases in between. DNA for the CDR3: TGTGCCAGCTCACCACGGCCTGACCACTACGAGCAGTACTTC. This codes for CASSPRPDHYEQYF.

V and J are TRBV5-1 and TRBJ2-3; D is perhaps TRBD2 (6 bases). The CDR3 runs 15 residues. Germline V CDR1 and CDR2: SGHRS, YFSETQ. V gave up 5 bases and J gave up 0 bases, with 13 bases separating them. CDR3 sequence reads: CASSPTSRSTDTQYF. As DNA, the CDR3 is TGCGCCAGCAGTCCCACTAGCAGAAGCACAGATACGCAGTATTTT.

This sequence joins TRBV5-8 and TRBJ2-1; D gene ambiguous. From germline, CDR1 is SGHTS and CDR2 YDEGEE. The V gene lost 5 bases and the J gene lost 3 bases, with 3 bases spanning the gap. This CDR3 is 11 amino acids long. CDR3: CASSFYNEQFF. The CDR3 DNA reads as TGTGCCAGCAGTTTCTACAATGAGCAGTTCTTC.

V and J are TRBV19 and TRBJ1-1, with 10 nucleotides matching TRBD1. The germline CDR1 and CDR2 sequences are LNHDA and SQIVND (reference sequence). V gave up 3 bases and J gave up 1 base; unmatched junction bases: 8. There are 17 residues in the CDR3. This CDR3 is CASSMPTGGWGNTEAFF. The CDR3 region has the DNA TGTGCCAGTAGTATGCCGACAGGGGGCTGGGGGAACACTGAAGCTTTCTTT.

Comment on this clone: This is likely a read error, given that the CDR3 carries no conserved phenylalanine or tryptophan at its end. The limits of the CDR3 on the DNA are not certain, so only TCRdb's listed CDR3 is given. This rearrangement joins TRBV6-4 to TRBJ1-4; TRBD1, the table's D call, lacks a check against the DNA. The CDR3 extends over 10 residues, inclusive of both ends. Germline loops: CDR1 MRHNA, CDR2 SNTAGT. This CDR3 is CASSDSDRVR.

This clone was detected once. The chain carries TRBV11-2 and TRBJ2-2; D possibly corresponds to TRBD2 (6 bases). The V and J ends lost 4 bases and 3 bases respectively, with 9 bases between them. Germline V gene lookup returns CDR1 SGHAT and CDR2 FQNNGV. The CDR3 loop spans 14 amino acids. The CDR3: CASSSRDYTGELFF. For the CDR3, the DNA is TGTGCCAGCAGCTCGAGGGACTACACCGGGGAGCTGTTTTTT.

J is TRBJ2-3 and V is TRBV7-3, with TRBD2 identical over 8 bases. V was clipped by 1 base and J by 2 bases; unmatched bases: 5. The length of the CDR3 is 16 residues. Germline assignment: CDR1 SGHTA and CDR2 FQGTGA. As DNA, the CDR3 is TGTGCCAGCAGCTTAAGGGGCGGGAGGCCCACAGATACGCAGTATTTT. This gives the protein CASSLRGGRPTDTQYF.

This chain uses TRBV7-2 with TRBJ2-3, with a weak D call TRBD2 (6 bases). The CDR3 length is 15 residues. Trimming shortened V by 1 base and J by 3 bases, and 11 bases separated the two germline ends. Per the germline V gene, CDR1 is SGHTA and CDR2 is FQGNSA. The CDR3 nucleotides are TGTGCCAGCAGCTTAGACGGGGGACGAACAGATACGCAGTATTTT. Protein sequence: CASSLDGGRTDTQYF.

The chain combines TRBV9 with TRBJ2-7; 11 bases are a match to TRBD2. The CDR3 contains 15 residues. The V segment lost 4 bases and the J segment 5 bases; nucleotides outside the gene matches: 8. Germline lookup yields CDR1 SGDLS and CDR2 YYNGEE. The CDR3 coding sequence is TGTGCCAGCAGCACTCGACTAGCGGGAATCCACGAGCAGTACTTC. The encoded protein is CASSTRLAGIHEQYF.